A single sample is the source of the 32 T cell receptor beta chains below, sequenced in a study of blood T cell repertoires in COVID-19. The repertoire was sequenced with immunoSEQ multiplex PCR; TCRdb's copy has only in-frame clones and lacks some. The sample consists of around 150,000 clones, 76% of them appearing once. What was sequenced was peripheral blood. Every receptor here comes from an elderly woman with active or convalescent COVID-19.

The rearrangement joins TRBV27 to TRBJ2-3; TRBD2 matches at 8 bases. Unmatched junction bases numbered 13, after V lost 5 bases and J lost 0 bases. CDR1 is MNHEY, CDR2 SMNVEV, per germline (reference sequence). This CDR3 is 18 amino acids long. The DNA for the CDR3 is TGTGCCAGCAGTGCAACGACTCTGGCGGGGGGAAGCACAGATACGCAGTATTTT. Its protein is CASSATTLAGGSTDTQYF.

The chain has TRBV5-5 and TRBJ1-2; TRBD1 aligns across 7 bases. CDR1 is SGHKS and CDR2 is YYEKEE in the germline V gene (reference sequence). The J segment lost 8 bases and the V segment lost 4 bases, leaving 8 bases of the junction unmatched. The CDR3 is 13 residues long. CDR3 sequence reads: CASSPTGERGYTF. In nucleotides, the CDR3 is TGTGCCAGCAGCCCCACAGGGGAAAGAGGCTACACCTTC.

This clone was recorded once. J is TRBJ1-5 and V is TRBV28; perhaps TRBD1 as D (5 bases). Deletions cut 7 bases from V and 1 base from J, with 11 bases between. The CDR3 has 14 residues. Germline V lookup: CDR1 MDHEN, CDR2 SYDVKM. The CDR3 bases are TGTGCCAGCATTTCCGGGGGAAGCAATCAGCCCCAGCATTTT. Its translation: CASISGGSNQPQHF. Filled out from reference TRBV28 and TRBJ1-5, the complete variable domain reads DVKVTQSSRYLVKRTGEKVFLECVQDMDHENMFWYRQDPGLGLRLIYFSYDVKMKEKGDIPEGYSVSREKKERFSLILESASTNQTSMYLCASISGGSNQPQHFGDGTRLSIL.

V usage is TRBV12-3 or TRBV12-4 and J usage is TRBJ2-2, with D uncertain. Trimming left V 6 bases short and J 2 bases short, with 7 bases between. The CDR3 is 13 residues long. The CDR3 DNA reads TGTGCCAGCAGACGGTTTAACACCGGGGAGCTGTTTTTT. Its translation is CASRRFNTGELFF.

V and J are TRBV4-3 and TRBJ1-2, with D tentatively TRBD1 (5 bases). This CDR3 has 15 amino acids. V was pared by 0 bases and J by 4 bases, with 12 bases between. The germline CDR1 and CDR2 sequences are LGHNA and YSLEER. The CDR3 DNA reads as TGCGCCAGCAGCCAAGATACGCAGGGAGGCTATGGCTACACCTTC. Residues: CASSQDTQGGYGYTF.

This clone has only one observation. The V and J genes are TRBV6-5 and TRBJ1-1; 8 bases are a match to TRBD1. Germline trimming cut 6 bases from V and 0 bases from J; bases unmatched to any gene: 3. Germline CDR1 MNHEY, CDR2 SVGAGI. The CDR3 sequence is 14 residues long. The CDR3: CASRRQGMNTEAFF. As DNA, the CDR3 is TGTGCCAGCAGACGACAGGGGATGAACACTGAAGCTTTCTTT.

V is TRBV2 and J is TRBJ2-3; 15 bases map to TRBD2. With 8 bases clipped from V and 0 bases from J, the junction kept 3 bases outside the gene matches. The V gene's germline CDR1 is SNHLY and CDR2 FYNNEI. The CDR3 sequence is 16 residues long. The CDR3 loop reads CASGGLAGGSTDTQYF. CDR3 DNA: TGTGCCAGCGGGGGACTAGCGGGGGGCAGCACAGATACGCAGTATTTT.

The chain couples TRBV19 to TRBJ1-1; D is ambiguous. Trimming left V 3 bases short and J 7 bases short, with 15 bases between. CDR1 and CDR2 (germline): LNHDA, SQIVND (reference sequence). This CDR3 has 14 amino acids. The chain's CDR3 is CASSIAGSQSEAFF. The CDR3 bases are TGTGCCAGTAGTATTGCGGGGAGCCAGAGTGAAGCTTTCTTT.

This clone occurred once. The CDR3 DNA reads as TGTGCCAGCAGTTCGCACAGGACAGGGGATGAAAAACTGTTTTTT. As protein: CASSSHRTGDEKLFF. The rearrangement joins TRBV27 to TRBJ1-4; 9 positions match TRBD1. V lost 4 bases and J lost 6; bases outside the gene matches: 6. The CDR3 totals 15 residues. Germline loops: CDR1 MNHEY, CDR2 SMNVEV (reference sequence). The complete variable domain, with remaining parts taken from reference TRBV27 and TRBJ1-4, reads EAQVTQNPRYLITVTGKKLTVTCSQNMNHEYMSWYRQDPGLGLRQIYYSMNVEVTDKGDVPEGYKVSRKEKRNFPLILESPSPNQTSLYFCASSSHRTGDEKLFFGSGTQLSVL.

The genes are TRBV29-1 and TRBJ2-3; D is ambiguous. This CDR3 has 12 residues. Germline values: CDR1 SQVTM, CDR2 ANQGSEA. V was pared by 5 bases and J by 4 bases, with 10 bases between. CDR3 in DNA: TGCAGCGTTCGGGTCCCATCAGATACGCAGTATTTT. This codes for CSVRVPSDTQYF.

As DNA, the CDR3 is TGTGCCAGCAGCCTCGAACGGGGACAATCCCAGTACTTC. Amino acids: CASSLERGQSQYF. The chain carries TRBV14 and TRBJ2-5, with a tentative D call TRBD1 (6 bases). The CDR3 consists of 13 residues. CDR1 and CDR2 from the germline V gene are SGHDN and FVKESK. V lost 4 bases and J lost 9, with 15 bases in between.

J is TRBJ1-2 and V is TRBV10-3; no firm D call. The germline gives CDR1 ENHRY, CDR2 SYGVKD. This CDR3 has 14 residues. The V end was cut by 7 bases, the J end by 4 bases, with 16 bases between. The CDR3 nucleotides read TGTGCCATCACGTATAGTCCAGGTCTCTATGGCTACACCTTC. The encoded protein is CAITYSPGLYGYTF.

The sample holds a few counts of this clone. V usage is TRBV25-1 and J usage is TRBJ2-3; TRBD1 agrees at 10 bases. The germline CDR1 and CDR2 sequences are MGHDK and SYGVNS. J lost 2 bases, V lost 4 bases, and 3 bases had no gene match. The CDR3 has 15 amino acids. The CDR3 nucleotides are TGTGCCAGCAGTGTTGGGACAGGGGACACAGATACGCAGTATTTT. It translates to CASSVGTGDTDTQYF.

The genes are TRBV7-9 and TRBJ1-2; 8 nucleotides line up with TRBD1. The CDR3 is 15 amino acids. Losses at the gene ends were 5 bases for V and 2 bases for J; bases not matched to a gene: 7. Germline assignment: CDR1 SEHNR and CDR2 FQNEAQ (reference sequence). The DNA of the CDR3 is TGTGCCAGCAGCCTCGGACAGGGATCCAACTATGGCTACACCTTC. Translating it yields CASSLGQGSNYGYTF. The full variable domain, with the rest looked up from reference TRBV7-9 and TRBJ1-2, is DTGVSQNPRHKITKRGQNVTFRCDPISEHNRLYWYRQTLGQGPEFLTYFQNEAQLEKSRLLSDRFSAERPKGSFSTLEIQRTEQGDSAMYLCASSLGQGSNYGYTFGSGTRLTVV.

The chain joins TRBV9 to TRBJ2-3; a weak D match, TRBD2 (6 bases). V was cut by 3 bases and J by 4 bases, with 15 bases left in between. Germline CDR1 and CDR2: SGDLS and YYNGEE. This CDR3 is 15 amino acids long. CDR3 sequence reads: CASSGASARPDTQYF. As DNA, the CDR3 is TGTGCCAGCAGCGGAGCTAGCGCCCGGCCAGATACGCAGTATTTT. The full variable domain, completed using reference TRBV9 and TRBJ2-3, is DSGVTQTPKHLITATGQRVTLRCSPRSGDLSVYWYQQSLDQGLQFLIQYYNGEERAKGNILERFSAQQFPDLHSELNLSSLELGDSALYFCASSGASARPDTQYFGPGTRLTVL.

Turning to this clone: A much larger clone differs by one base, so this may be a read error. The rearrangement links TRBV7-9 to TRBJ1-5, with 7 bases that match TRBD1. CDR3 length: 14 amino acids. Unmatched junction bases numbered 2, after V lost 5 bases and J lost 1 base. Germline CDR1 and CDR2: SEHNR and FQNEAQ (reference sequence). CDR3 in DNA: TGTGCCAGCAGCAGGGACAGCAGCAATCAGCCCCAGCATTTT. Its protein product is CASSRDSSNQPQHF.

The CDR3 coding sequence is TGCGCCAGCACCCCGCGGGGGGGGGCCCAAGCGACCCTCCAGCCCCAGCATTTT. Its protein product is CASTPRGGAQATLQPQHF. The chain links TRBV4-1 to TRBJ1-5; possibly TRBD1 for D (6 bases). In germline, CDR1 is MGHRA, CDR2 YSYEKL. This CDR3 comprises 18 residues. The V end was cut by 7 bases, the J end by 7 bases, with 29 bases between.

The chain is built from TRBV19 and TRBJ2-1, with 11 bases matching TRBD2. J gave up 4 bases and V 1 base, and 0 bases lay outside the gene matches. This CDR3 has 15 amino acids. Germline CDR1 reads LNHDA; CDR2 reads SQIVND (reference sequence). This CDR3 is CASSIGLAGYNEQFF. In nucleotides, the CDR3 is TGTGCCAGTAGTATAGGACTAGCGGGGTACAATGAGCAGTTCTTC.

This chain uses TRBV18 with TRBJ1-1; no clear D gene. Between the trimmed V and J ends, which lost 4 bases and 0 bases, there was a span of 9 bases. The CDR3 is made up of 14 amino acids. CDR1 is KGHSH, CDR2 LQKENI, per germline. The CDR3 nucleotides are TGTGCCAGCTCACTGGGCCTGTTGAACACTGAAGCTTTCTTT. Amino acid sequence: CASSLGLLNTEAFF.

The rearrangement joins TRBV12-3 or TRBV12-4 to TRBJ1-5; D unresolved. This CDR3 has 13 residues. Trimming removed 4 bases from V and 1 base from J, with 5 bases in between. The CDR3 nucleotides are TGTGCCAGCAGTTGGGCCAGCAATCAGCCCCAGCATTTT. It specifies CASSWASNQPQHF.

V and J are TRBV2 and TRBJ1-5; 7 bases line up with TRBD1. V trimming: 6 bases; J trimming: 7 bases; junction bases outside the gene matches: 12. The germline CDR1 and CDR2 sequences are SNHLY and FYNNEI. The length of the CDR3 is 15 residues. The CDR3 protein is CASSEMTGSVQPQHF. CDR3 coding DNA: TGTGCCAGCAGCGAAATGACAGGGTCGGTCCAGCCCCAGCATTTT.

This chain uses TRBV6-5 with TRBJ1-4; 7 nucleotides match TRBD1. Trimming at V came to 6 bases and at J to 8 bases, leaving 6 bases not matched to a gene. CDR3 size: 13 residues. The V gene's germline CDR1 is MNHEY and CDR2 SVGAGI. Written as DNA, the CDR3 is TGTGCCAGCAGATACAGGGGTGAGGAAAAACTGTTTTTT. Translation: CASRYRGEEKLFF.

Turning to this clone: Compared with germline, one end of the junction differs, possibly owing to a read error. The chain employs TRBV6-5 and TRBJ1-4; D unclear. CDR1 is MNHEY and CDR2 is SVGAGI in the germline V gene. The CDR3 runs to 14 residues. CDR3 protein: CASSYGRTKEKLFF. The CDR3, as DNA: TGTGCCAGCAGTTACGGGCGGACTAAAGAAAAACTGTTTTTT.

The rearrangement uses TRBV6-6 and TRBJ1-5; TRBD1 might be the D (6 bases). The CDR3 extends over 13 amino acids. V lost 11 bases to trimming and J lost 6 bases, with 17 bases between them. In germline, CDR1 is MNHNY, CDR2 SVGAGI (reference sequence). The CDR3 DNA reads as TGTGCCGCTCGCGGGGGCTCGGGTCAGCCCCAGCATTTT. Its translation is CAARGGSGQPQHF.

V gene TRBV4-1 combines with J gene TRBJ2-7, with D uncertain. The CDR3 has 13 residues. Trimming cost V 4 bases and J 3 bases, with 10 bases left between them. Per the germline V gene, CDR1 is MGHRA and CDR2 is YSYEKL. CDR3 residues: CASSPPGVYEQYF. CDR3 in DNA: TGCGCCAGCAGCCCTCCCGGAGTCTACGAGCAGTACTTC.

This chain connects TRBV2 to TRBJ2-7; 7 bases fit TRBD1. Germline loops: CDR1 SNHLY, CDR2 FYNNEI. The CDR3 loop spans 15 amino acids. V trimming: 3 bases; J trimming: 0 bases; junction bases outside the gene matches: 5. The CDR3 region has the DNA TGTGCCAGCAGTGAGGACAGGTACCTCTCCTACGAGCAGTACTTC. Encoded protein: CASSEDRYLSYEQYF. Full variable domain (missing parts from reference TRBV2 and TRBJ2-7): EPEVTQTPSHQVTQMGQEVILRCVPISNHLYFYWYRQILGQKVEFLVSFYNNEISEKSEIFDDQFSVERPDGSNFTLKIRSTKLEDSAMYFCASSEDRYLSYEQYFGPGTRLTVT.

The chain joins TRBV18 to TRBJ2-3; D is undetermined. V dropped 3 bases and J dropped 8 bases, with 9 bases sitting between them. This CDR3 contains 12 residues. Germline V gives CDR1 KGHSH, CDR2 LQKENI. CDR3 DNA sequence: TGTGCCAGCTCACCGGGTCCGGGTACGCAGTATTTT. Translation: CASSPGPGTQYF.

The chain carries TRBV15 and TRBJ1-5; D unresolved. Trimming removed 0 bases from V and 15 bases from J, with 15 bases in between. Germline CDR1 is LNHNV and CDR2 is YYDKDF (reference sequence). The CDR3 spans 13 residues. CDR3 nucleotides: TGTGCCACCAGCAGAGATCGTGTGAGGGCGTCGCATTTT. It encodes CATSRDRVRASHF.

The chain couples TRBV20-1 to TRBJ1-2; unclear D gene. V lost 3 bases, J lost 7 bases, and 21 bases lay in between. CDR3 length: 15 amino acids. The germline V gene encodes CDR1 DFQATT and CDR2 SNEGSKA (reference sequence). CDR3 bases: TGCAGTGCTAGTATCAACCACTTGTCGAACGGTGGCTACACCTTC. Amino acid sequence: CSASINHLSNGGYTF.

This clone has a handful of counts. V gene TRBV27 combines with J gene TRBJ1-2; 8 bases are a match to TRBD1. V shed 5 bases and J 2 bases; nucleotides not matched to a gene: 4. This CDR3 is built from 14 residues. The germline V gene encodes CDR1 MNHEY and CDR2 SMNVEV (reference sequence). CDR3 amino acids: CASSLRTGNYGYTF. The CDR3 DNA is TGTGCCAGCAGTCTAAGGACAGGGAACTATGGCTACACCTTC.

This rearrangement joins TRBV6-1 to TRBJ1-5; 8 bases align to TRBD1. Germline V gene data show CDR1 as MNHNS and CDR2 as SASEGT. V lost 3 bases to trimming and J lost 2 bases; unmatched junction nucleotides: 9. CDR3 length: 17 residues. CDR3 region: CASSEDRVPYGNQPQHF. CDR3 bases: TGTGCCAGCAGTGAGGACAGGGTACCCTACGGCAATCAGCCCCAGCATTTT.

The gene calls are TRBV6-5 and TRBJ2-7, with TRBD2 as a possible D gene (6 bases). Germline assignment: CDR1 MNHEY and CDR2 SVGAGI. The CDR3 runs to 15 residues. V was shortened by 2 bases and J by 5 bases, with 16 bases between the two germline ends. The CDR3 DNA follows: TGTGCCAGCAGTTACCTGGGACTCCAAGAGGACGAGCAGTACTTC. Its translation: CASSYLGLQEDEQYF.